The TCR beta chain under discussion was sequenced for a study of HIV-infected patients and healthy controls. TCRdb reprocessed the 5' RACE reads via MiXCR and lists one record per CDR3 protein. The data hold tens of thousands of distinct CDR3 sequences, with roughly a sixth observed a single time. At least ten counts were recorded for this clonotype. The V end was cut by 0 bases, the J end by 4 bases, with 12 bases between. The CDR3 runs to 15 residues. In germline, CDR1 is SEHNR, CDR2 FQNEAQ (reference sequence). Source material: CD4+ T cells from blood. The TCR comes from a human donor in good health. The V and J genes are TRBV7-9 and TRBJ1-1; possibly TRBD1 for D (6 bases). The CDR3 DNA sequence: TGTGCCAGCAGCTTAGCGACAGGCTCCGGCACTGAAGCTTTCTTT. This codes for CASSLATGSGTEAFF.